The source of this TCR beta chain is a study of Ad26.COV2.S vaccination and SARS-CoV-2 variants. Looking at the study overall: Dosing was one shot or two shots 56 days apart.

Germline CDR1 is SGDLS and CDR2 is YYNGEE. V shed 3 bases, J shed 10 bases, and the junction held 7 bases outside the gene matches. The CDR3 sequence is 15 residues long. Sequencing was performed with immunoSEQ multiplex PCR; in TCRdb, only in-frame clones are kept and a portion is missing. The table has around 250,000 clones, 70% to 90% seen once. This sample's treatment: roughly 19 received Ad26.COV2.S at low or high dose, single or two shots; about 5 received placebo; per-sample allocation not given. Samples were taken on day 63 after the first vaccine or placebo injection. The chain employs TRBV9 and TRBJ2-1, with 13 bases fitting TRBD2. Material: peripheral blood, obtained in a trial of Ad26.COV2.S vaccine versus placebo. The receptor was isolated from a person aged 18-60 years who received the Ad26.COV2.S COVID-19 vaccine or a placebo. In DNA form, the CDR3 reads TGTGCCAGCAGCGACACTAGCGGGAGGGCCGGGGAGCAGTTCTTC. Protein: CASSDTSGRAGEQFF.